The T cell receptor (beta chain) described here comes from a study of T cell clones after liver transplantation. In the study overall: Third-party-reactive TCRbeta sequences from pre-transplant mixed lymphocyte reactions served as antigen-independent comparators. Patients counted as tolerant after at least one year off all immunosuppression, enzymes not exceeding twice normal.

Per germline, CDR1 LNHDA and CDR2 SQIVND (reference sequence). The CDR3 is 15 amino acids. The V end was cut by 3 bases, the J end by 3 bases, with 15 bases between. Sequenced by immunoSEQ multiplex PCR; TCRdb stores in-frame clones only, minus some. The sample holds approximately 51,000 clones; roughly nine tenths are singletons and the top ten take over 13%. The rearrangement uses TRBV19 and TRBJ2-7; TRBD1 or TRBD2 may be the D gene (5 bases each). Specimen: CD8+ T cells from blood, collected 12 months after liver transplant. The sequence derives from a human patient who received a liver transplant. Some T cells may arise from the graft donor. CDR3: CASSITQGAYYEQYF. DNA of the CDR3: TGTGCCAGTAGTATCACCCAGGGAGCTTACTACGAGCAGTACTTC.